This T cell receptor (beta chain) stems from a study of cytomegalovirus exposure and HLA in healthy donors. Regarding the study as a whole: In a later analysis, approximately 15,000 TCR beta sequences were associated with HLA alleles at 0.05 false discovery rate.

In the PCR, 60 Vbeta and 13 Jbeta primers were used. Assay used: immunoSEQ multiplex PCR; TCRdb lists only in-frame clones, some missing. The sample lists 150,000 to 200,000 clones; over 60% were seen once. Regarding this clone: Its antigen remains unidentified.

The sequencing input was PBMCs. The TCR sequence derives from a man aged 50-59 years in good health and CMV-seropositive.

The CDR3: CASRKTGGGYEQYF. The CDR3 region has the DNA TGTGCCAGCAGAAAAACAGGGGGCGGCTACGAGCAGTACTTC. The rearrangement joins TRBV28 to TRBJ2-7, with 9 bases matching TRBD1. Germline CDR1 and CDR2: MDHEN and SYDVKM. The trim removed 6 bases at V and 3 bases at J, leaving 6 bases unmatched. The CDR3 covers 14 residues.